This T cell receptor beta chain was captured by sequencing in a study of cytomegalovirus exposure and HLA in healthy donors (dated by TCRdb to the late 2010s). For context, the study as a whole: An earlier analysis of some 620 of the donors reported approximately 280 Gb of sequence data and 90 million to 120 million unique TCR beta sequences obtained from about 170 million T cells. To study patterns of TCR occurrence, a later analysis re-analyzed previously published TCR beta repertoires from 650 to 750 donors and added high-resolution HLA genotyping. Donor age, sex, ethnicity and CMV serostatus were compiled alongside the repertoire data. To predict cytomegalovirus infection status, the study brought together high-throughput TCR immunosequencing, statistical association of individual TCRs with disease status, and machine learning. A separate validation cohort of 100 to 150 different subjects was used in addition to the roughly 620-subject first cohort. Of the 398 genotyped donors, over 80% were placed in the genetic ancestry cluster associated with self-reported Caucasian donors. An earlier analysis of 500 to 650 of the donors applied high-throughput TCR beta sequencing to assess whether each TCR beta V gene segment acted as functional or pseudogenic. An early release covering roughly 600 HLA-typed donors comprised around 300 gigabases of sequencing data and 85 million to 100 million unique TCR sequences. In the later analysis, no new phenotypic data were used to find candidate immune exposures; instead, reliance was placed on TCR beta sequences and their occurrence across donors. On average, roughly 240,000 unique TCR beta nucleotide sequences were sequenced per donor among 398 genotyped donors of the cohort, with roughly 18% of those sequences being non-productive. A later genetic analysis used genome-wide SNP genotypes for about 55% of the 666 donors, treating that subset as a discovery cohort. The study used immunosequencing to profile the T cell repertoires of 670 or so subjects and linked those repertoires to cytomegalovirus serostatus. HLA typing included class I and class II loci at four-digit resolution. Typing coverage differed by locus: A, B, C, DRB1 and DQB1 were typed in roughly 620-640 donors, DQA1 in about 550, DPA1 in around 610, and DPB1 in just under 490. Roughly five DR-DQ haplotypes were treated as single units for association and clustering because of strong linkage in the cohort. All discovery cohort repertoires had been generated on a single sequencing platform. The study aimed to test whether signatures of past pathogen exposure could be identified by cataloging public T cell receptors.

The cohort was made up of 666 healthy bone marrow donors. At the time of sampling, all cohort members were nominally healthy, though unrecorded immune exposures were likely present. The donor tested CMV seropositive, placing the donor among the roughly 300 seropositive members of the cohort. A peripheral blood sample was provided by each donor, and peripheral blood mononuclear cells were used for TCR beta sequencing. Genomic DNA extraction from the blood cell samples was performed with the Qiagen DNeasy Blood Extraction Kit. What the authors observed across the whole study: Because HLA typing was unavailable for some donors at each locus, only the typed subset was used in association tests. Compared with equally common non-associated chains, HLA-associated TCR beta chains in a later analysis were more clonally expanded and had lower generation probabilities. In vitro tests confirmed that a few of the cytomegalovirus-associated TCR beta chains recognize cytomegalovirus antigens. Some IMGT-functional V segments, including TRBV6-2 and TRBV6-3, could not be told apart with the 87-base-pair reads, so those segments were excluded. The sequencing pipeline was judged likely to have produced a cluster of highly shared sequence variants as a technical artifact. Most TCR sequences were seen in very few donors, while some public TCRs were found in many individuals. Strong co-occurrence of HLA alleles, especially DR and DQ, made assigning TCR associations to individual alleles difficult. According to a later analysis, most CMV-associated TCR beta chains appeared to be HLA-restricted, and the HLA associations seemed to be driven largely by CMV exposure. Compared with the approximately 720-donor mean, donors in an Asian-associated ancestry cluster had fewer N-insertions in productive TCRs, according to a later genetic analysis. In an earlier analysis of more than 500 of the donors, most TCR beta V segments appeared in productive rearrangements about 87% or about 30% of the time, broadly matching IMGT annotations. According to a later analysis, parvovirus B19, influenza, CMV and Epstein-Barr virus appeared linked to several top co-occurrence clusters. This cohort had only TCR beta chains sequenced, and the lack of alpha or paired-chain data limited which features could be detected. Presence/absence analyses assumed roughly uniform sequencing depth across donors, an assumption that may not hold. Because counts were too low, some 17 rarely observed V segments, including chromosome 9 orphons, were excluded from the earlier analysis of about 500 of the donors. In both the original and validation cohorts, the classifier was reported to diagnose cytomegalovirus status with high specificity and sensitivity. In the study, around 150 TCR beta chains were listed as associated with cytomegalovirus. A further reported finding was that TCR beta sequences accurately predicted the HLA-A and HLA-B alleles for most subjects in the first cohort. Linkage disequilibrium might explain the correlated functional status among segregating V segments, but an unknown experimental factor could not be ruled out. A later analysis found that TCR association rates varied across HLA loci, with DRB1 alleles showing the most associated TCRs and HLA-C alleles the fewest. In a later analysis, 15,000 to 20,000 TCR beta sequences were associated with specific HLA alleles at a false discovery rate of 0.05. According to the authors, the approach could potentially be generalized to other disease states and immunological phenotypes. In a later genetic analysis, a missense DCLRE1C variant was associated with V-gene and J-gene trimming of TCR beta chains, and the association was replicated in an independent cohort. Immune exposure information for the cohort was limited to CMV serostatus.

With regard to this clone: Its antigen is not yet known. The junction departs from germline at one end; a sequencing error may be responsible.

Preparation of the library involved the immunoSEQ multiplex PCR assay. For the multiplex PCR, a mixture combining 60 forward primers for TCR Vbeta segments and 13 reverse primers for TCR Jbeta segments was used. The CDR3 region of rearranged TCR beta genes was amplified from genomic DNA by a multiplex PCR assay. Amplified TCR beta libraries were sequenced as 87-base-pair reads on the Illumina HiSeq System. Per the authors' processing: A later analysis counted 75 million to 100 million unique TCR beta chains across the 550 to 700 repertoires, and some 11 million of these chains were shared by at least two donors. Raw reads were error-corrected and collapsed into unique sequences with a nearest-neighbor algorithm that merged closely related sequences to remove PCR and sequencing errors. CDR3 sequences were aligned to IMGT reference sequences to assign V, D and J gene segments. Each retained sequence needed at least a six-nucleotide match to both a V gene segment and a J gene segment. A rearrangement counted as productive if the CDR3 had no stop codons and remained in frame with V and J, and every other rearrangement counted as non-productive. CDR3 was defined according to IMGT convention as the region running from the second conserved V-encoded cysteine to the conserved J-encoded phenylalanine. Sequences without an unambiguous match to a single V gene segment were excluded from the earlier analysis of a few hundred of the donors. In an earlier analysis of approximately 550 of the donors, V segments were called functional above 56.7% productive rearrangements and were called segregating when the between-donor standard deviation exceeded 5%. A statistical classification framework was built to diagnose cytomegalovirus status from the catalog of TCR beta chain sequences. A later analysis assigned V and J genes by comparing TCR nucleotide sequences with IMGT/GENE-DB human TR gene sequences. A later analysis assigned CDR3 sequences and most-parsimonious VDJ recombination scenarios with the TCRdist pipeline. In a later analysis, every TCR beta chain was defined by the combination of its CDR3 amino acid sequence and its V-gene family, and reads without a unique V-gene family were dropped. A later analysis removed 500 to 600 highly shared, low-generation-probability nucleotide sequences to deal with suspected cross-contamination and a sequencing artifact. A later analysis calculated a clonal expansion index for each public chain from normalized within-repertoire ranks of inferred template counts. In a later analysis, generation probabilities were computed with a VDJ recombination model fitted to out-of-frame rearrangements, and the resulting probabilities were checked against IGoR. A later analysis scored TCR-TCR, TCR-HLA and TCR-CMV co-occurrence with hypergeometric tests, applying a repertoire-size bias correction to TCR pairs. In a later analysis, false discovery rates were estimated by permuting HLA or CMV assignments 20 times. In a later analysis, co-occurring TCRs were grouped with DBSCAN, and TCRdist sequence similarity was added when clustering was performed within HLA-allele-positive subsets. Repertoires with fewer than 30,000 or more than 120,000 public chains, plus five repertoires with anomalous nucleotide sharing, were excluded from co-occurrence clustering. In its TCRdb copy, this immuneACCESS table keeps in-frame sequences only and misses some clones. Where compared with another copy, unresolved V genes explain less than half of these, and the others have no known cause. V, J and clone size are taken as reported in that table, and D and trimming were inferred from the DNA itself. The sample profile shows some 120,000 clones; around 70% of them were found once. Roughly 8.2% of the sample comes from the top ten.

The CDR3, from cysteine to phenylalanine, totals 13 residues. Of all the DNA, just the CDR3 is kept, 39 bases in frame from base 1. CDR1 and CDR2 are read off the germline V gene as KGHSH and LQKENI. The sequence came from a woman aged 40 to 50 in good health and CMV-seropositive. The chain is encoded by TRBV18 joined to TRBJ2-7, with the D gene not confidently named. Sample: PBMCs. The DNA sequence is TGTGCCAGCTCACCGACAAACTCCTACGGGCAGTACTTC. Its amino acids are CASSPTNSYGQYF.